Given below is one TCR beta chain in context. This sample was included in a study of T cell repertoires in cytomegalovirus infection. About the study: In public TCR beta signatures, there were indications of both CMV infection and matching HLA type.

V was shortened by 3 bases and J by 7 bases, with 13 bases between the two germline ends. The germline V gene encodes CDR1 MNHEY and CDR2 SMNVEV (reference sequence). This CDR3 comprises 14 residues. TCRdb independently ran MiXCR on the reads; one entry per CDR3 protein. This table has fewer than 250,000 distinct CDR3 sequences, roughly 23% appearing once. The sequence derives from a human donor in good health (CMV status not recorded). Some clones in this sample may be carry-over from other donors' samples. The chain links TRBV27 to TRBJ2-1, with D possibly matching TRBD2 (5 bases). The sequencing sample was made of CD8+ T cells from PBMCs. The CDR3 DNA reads TGTGCCAGCAGTTTCGGGGATTGGTTGAATGAGCAGTTCTTC. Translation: CASSFGDWLNEQFF.